A selection of T cell receptor beta chains follows, all from one sample in a study of blood T cell repertoires in COVID-19. Using immunoSEQ multiplex PCR, the repertoire was profiled, and TCRdb retains in-frame clones only, with some absent. The top ten hold 1.5% to 2% of the sample, which has over 200,000 clones, about 90% seen once. The source material was peripheral blood. These receptors all come from a man aged 40-55 years with active or convalescent COVID-19. The CDR3 runs from the conserved cysteine through the conserved F or W. A D gene is named only where the DNA matches it firmly. A row's size may be missing; if present it is once, few, many or a size class.

DNA: TGTGCCAGCAGTTTTCTAGGGGCCGTGAACACTGAAGCTTTCTTT; CDR3: CASSFLGAVNTEAFF; D: .; J: TRBJ1-1; V: TRBV28; size: .
DNA: TGTGCCAGCAGTTTGAGGGGACAGGGTAAAAATGAGCAGTTCTTC; CDR3: CASSLRGQGKNEQFF; D: TRBD1; J: TRBJ2-1; V: TRBV28; size: .
DNA: TGTGCCAGCTCGCCTGACGGGACAGGGGGCCCGAACTATGGCTACACCTTC; CDR3: CASSPDGTGGPNYGYTF; D: TRBD1; J: TRBJ1-2; V: TRBV18; size: .
DNA: TGTGCCAGCAGTTTTGGGGGGAATGTTGAAAAACTGTTTTTT; CDR3: CASSFGGNVEKLFF; D: .; J: TRBJ1-4; V: TRBV27; size: .
DNA: TGCGCCACCAAGGAGGACTTAGCCCCCTACAATGAGCAGTTCTTC; CDR3: CATKEDLAPYNEQFF; D: .; J: TRBJ2-1; V: TRBV10-2; size: .
DNA: TGTGCCAGCAGCTCACAGGGGGCCCGTGAAAAACTGTTTTTT; CDR3: CASSSQGAREKLFF; D: TRBD1; J: TRBJ1-4; V: TRBV27; size: .
DNA: TGTGCCAGCAGCTTACAACGACTACCCTATGAGCAGTTCTTC; CDR3: CASSLQRLPYEQFF; D: .; J: TRBJ2-1; V: TRBV7-2; size: .
DNA: TGTGCCAGCAGCGTAGGGATCGGAACAGGTACCTACGAGCAGTACTTC; CDR3: CASSVGIGTGTYEQYF; D: .; J: TRBJ2-7; V: TRBV9; size: .
DNA: TGTGCCAGCAGTTTAATGGGAGGGAGCTCCTACGAGCAGTACTTC; CDR3: CASSLMGGSSYEQYF; D: TRBD2; J: TRBJ2-7; V: TRBV27; size: .
DNA: TGCGCCAGCAGCTTGGGGCGGCTAGCGGGAGGGCCCGCCTACAATGAGCAGTTCTTC; CDR3: CASSLGRLAGGPAYNEQFF; D: TRBD2; J: TRBJ2-1; V: TRBV5-1; size: .
DNA: TGCGCCAGCAGCTTGGACTTCAATTCACCCCTCCACTTT; CDR3: CASSLDFNSPLHF; D: .; J: TRBJ1-6; V: TRBV5-1; size: .
DNA: TGTGCCAGCAGCTCGGGACTCTCGAGCACAGATACGCAGTATTTT; CDR3: CASSSGLSSTDTQYF; D: .; J: TRBJ2-3; V: TRBV7-3; size: .
DNA: TGTGCCAGCAGGAGACAGGGAGGTGGCTACACCTTC; CDR3: CASRRQGGGYTF; D: TRBD1; J: TRBJ1-2; V: TRBV6-5; size: .
DNA: TGTGCCAGCAGCTTGGGACAACCTACGGGGGGTGAGCAGTTCTTC; CDR3: CASSLGQPTGGEQFF; D: TRBD2; J: TRBJ2-1; V: TRBV5-4; size: few
DNA: TGTGCCAGCAGTCGGACAGGGGGCGGCTACACCTTC; CDR3: CASSRTGGGYTF; D: TRBD1; J: TRBJ1-2; V: TRBV28; size: .
DNA: TGTGCCACCAAAGGGACAGGCCCCTACGAGCAGTACTTC; CDR3: CATKGTGPYEQYF; D: TRBD1; J: TRBJ2-7; V: TRBV19; size: .